The rows below give T cell receptor beta chains drawn from one sample of a study of blood T cell repertoires in COVID-19. Clones were read by immunoSEQ multiplex PCR, and TCRdb kept only the in-frame ones, dropping some. The table lists about 92,000 clones, around 85% of them singletons, with under 15% in the top ten. Sequenced material: peripheral blood. The receptors here all came from a human donor in a cohort sampled during active COVID-19. Both conserved end residues are part of each CDR3. The order of the fields is CDR3 DNA, CDR3 protein, J gene, D gene, clone size, V gene. The D gene is left open where the match is weak. Clone size appears in some rows only: once, few, many, or a class for an expanded clone.

TGCAGCGTTTCTCGACAGGGGAGGACTGAAGCTTTCTTT | CSVSRQGRTEAFF | TRBJ1-1 | TRBD1 | . | TRBV29-1
TGTGCCAGCAGCTTAGGGGGGACTGTTTCCTACGAGCAGTACTTC | CASSLGGTVSYEQYF | TRBJ2-7 | . | . | TRBV11-2
TGTGCCAGCAGCTCGAGGGGACAGGACTTTAATGAAAAACTGTTTTTT | CASSSRGQDFNEKLFF | TRBJ1-4 | TRBD1 | . | TRBV5-6
TGTGCCAGCAGCTTTGGAGCGGGAGGGCCGATGTACTTC | CASSFGAGGPMYF | TRBJ2-7 | TRBD2 | once | TRBV7-6
TGTGCCAGCAGCCCGACAGCTCCCTATGGCTACACCTTC | CASSPTAPYGYTF | TRBJ1-2 | . | . | TRBV6-6
TGTGCCTCGTCCCGTACAGGGGCAACTAATGAAAAACTGTTTTTT | CASSRTGATNEKLFF | TRBJ1-4 | TRBD1 | . | TRBV7-8
TGTGCCAGCAGCCAAGATCATACTAGCGAACGCGAGCAGTACTTC | CASSQDHTSEREQYF | TRBJ2-7 | TRBD2 | . | TRBV4-2
TGTGCCTGGAGTCCTCTAGCGGGAGGAACCCGGGAGCTGTTTTTT | CAWSPLAGGTRELFF | TRBJ2-2 | TRBD2 | . | TRBV30
TGTGCCAGCAGCCCCGGTTATCGGGTCGGGGGAGCGGAAAAACTGTTTTTT | CASSPGYRVGGAEKLFF | TRBJ1-4 | . | . | TRBV7-2
TGTGCCAGCAGCTTGGCACCGAACAGTGGAGGGTACTTC | CASSLAPNSGGYF | TRBJ2-7 | . | few | TRBV5-5